The rows below give T cell receptor beta chains drawn from one sample of a study of Graves' ophthalmopathy and Graves' hyperthyroidism. Each CDR3 protein is one row after TCRdb ran MiXCR on the multiplex PCR reads. Altogether about 370,000 distinct CDR3 sequences are present, about a sixth being singletons, with the ten largest covering roughly 2.4%. The sequencing input was peripheral blood. These receptors were taken from an adult woman with stable Graves' hyperthyroidism. CDR3s include the opening cysteine and the closing phenylalanine or tryptophan. D genes are given only for firm matches. Clone size, where shown, is once, few, many, or a class for clones that have expanded.

TRBJ1-5 NA TRBV6-1 NA CAGSVDGYYISNQPQHF TGTGCCGGCAGTGTGGACGGATATTATATCAGCAATCAGCCTCAGCATTTT
TRBJ2-2 NA TRBV5-1 NA CASSWTYANTGELFF TGCGCCAGCAGCTGGACCTACGCGAACACCGGGGAGCTGTTTTTT
TRBJ2-7 NA TRBV6-2/TRBV6-3 TRBD1 CASRTGGAYEQYF TGTGCCAGCAGGACAGGGGGAGCCTACGAGCAGTACTTC
TRBJ1-5 many TRBV19 NA CASSDSGTSNQPQHF TGTGCCAGTAGTGACTCCGGGACGTCAAATCAGCCCCAGCATTTT
TRBJ2-7 many TRBV12-3/TRBV12-4 TRBD1 CASRPIGTGKYEQYF TGTGCCAGCAGGCCAATAGGGACAGGGAAGTACGAGCAGTACTTC
TRBJ2-5 NA TRBV4-2 TRBD2 CASSQEATSGRWGRETQYF TGTGCCAGCAGCCAAGAGGCAACTAGCGGGAGATGGGGGAGAGAGACCCAGTACTTC
TRBJ1-5 many TRBV10-1 TRBD1 CASRGSGQGIDQPQHF TGCGCCAGCAGAGGTTCGGGACAGGGGATCGATCAGCCCCAGCATTTT
TRBJ2-7 once TRBV28 TRBD2 CASSYGRDSYEQYF TGTGCCAGCAGCTACGGGAGGGACTCCTACGAGCAGTACTTC
TRBJ1-1 many TRBV6-2/TRBV6-3 NA CASSYSDSTEAFF TGTGCCAGCAGTTACTCCGACAGCACTGAAGCTTTCTTT
TRBJ2-7 many TRBV4-2 NA CASSQDNSRRLSNEQYF TGTGCCAGCAGCCAAGATAATAGCAGGAGGCTATCAAACGAGCAGTACTTC
TRBJ1-1 many TRBV7-2 NA CASSPTLVGDSEAFF TGTGCCAGCAGCCCAACATTAGTGGGTGACTCTGAAGCTTTCTTT
TRBJ2-7 few TRBV10-2 NA CAISAGYSYEQYF TGCGCCATCTCAGCCGGGTATTCTTACGAGCAGTACTTC
TRBJ1-5 many TRBV28 NA CASSGQPQHF TGTGCCAGCAGCGGCCAGCCCCAGCATTTT
TRBJ2-5 many TRBV12-3/TRBV12-4 NA CASSLNGLAQETQYF TGTGCCAGCAGTTTAAATGGGCTAGCGCAAGAGACCCAGTACTTC
TRBJ2-5 NA TRBV20-1 TRBD2 CSATWDYQMETQYF TGCAGTGCTACTTGGGACTACCAGATGGAGACCCAGTACTTC
TRBJ2-3 NA TRBV2 TRBD2 CASSHRGWREGRSGTQYF TGTGCCAGCAGCCACCGTGGATGGCGGGAGGGCCGGTCAGGTACGCAGTATTTT
TRBJ2-2 NA TRBV20-1 NA CSAREEQGAATGELFF TGCAGTGCTAGGGAAGAACAGGGCGCTGCCACCGGGGAGCTGTTTTTT
TRBJ2-5 many TRBV20-1 NA CSASREMWGETQYF TGCAGTGCTAGTAGGGAGATGTGGGGAGAGACCCAGTACTTC
TRBJ2-7 many TRBV20-1 NA CSAESSYEQYF TGCAGTGCCGAATCCTCCTACGAGCAGTACTTC
TRBJ2-7 many TRBV20-1 TRBD2 CSARDVLAGDYEQYF TGCAGTGCTAGAGATGTCCTAGCGGGCGACTACGAGCAGTACTTC
TRBJ2-2 many TRBV6-4 TRBD2 CASRISRRGVGANTGELFF TGTGCCAGCAGGATTTCTCGGCGGGGGGTTGGCGCGAACACCGGGGAGCTGTTTTTT
TRBJ2-5 many TRBV11-2 TRBD1 CASLDRGGMETQYF TGTGCCAGTCTAGACAGGGGAGGTATGGAGACCCAGTACTTC
TRBJ1-1 NA TRBV24-1 NA CATKGRRGTEAFF TGTGCCACCAAGGGAAGGCGAGGGACTGAAGCTTTCTTT
TRBJ2-7 many TRBV27 NA CASSLHRSGGYEQYF TGTGCCAGCAGTCTGCACCGGTCTGGAGGCTACGAGCAGTACTTC
TRBJ1-2 NA TRBV12-3/TRBV12-4 NA CASSLLQGEGYTF TGTGCCAGCAGTTTACTACAGGGCGAAGGCTACACCTTC
TRBJ2-7 many TRBV28 TRBD2 CASSSELAGEYEQYF TGTGCCAGCAGTTCCGAACTAGCGGGAGAGTACGAGCAGTACTTC